The 2 T cell receptor beta chains in this list originate from one sample, sequenced in a study of naive CD8 T cells in extremely preterm neonates. Profiling relied on immunoSEQ multiplex PCR, and the TCRdb table lists in-frame clones only, not all of them. This table holds approximately 7,400 clones, roughly 97% found once. The sequenced sample was naive CD8+ T cells from blood. Receptors were obtained from a human donor in good health.

This chain links TRBV30 with TRBJ1-5; no clear D gene. Per germline, CDR1 GTSNPN and CDR2 SVGIG (reference sequence). The V end lost 1 base, the J end lost 1 base, and 5 bases lay between the germline ends. The CDR3 has 13 residues. The CDR3 coding sequence is TGTGCCTGGAGTGGACTGAGCAATCAGCCCCAGCATTTT. Translation: CAWSGLSNQPQHF.

V and J are TRBV28 and TRBJ1-5; D uncertain. CDR1 MDHEN and CDR2 SYDVKM come from the germline V gene. The CDR3 has 15 amino acids. V was trimmed by 4 bases and J by 4 bases, leaving 14 bases between them. The CDR3 coding sequence is TGTGCCAGCAGTTCGCCGGGAGAGTCGAATCAGCCCCAGCATTTT. It yields the protein CASSSPGESNQPQHF. Complete variable domain (other parts from reference TRBV28 and TRBJ1-5): DVKVTQSSRYLVKRTGEKVFLECVQDMDHENMFWYRQDPGLGLRLIYFSYDVKMKEKGDIPEGYSVSREKKERFSLILESASTNQTSMYLCASSSPGESNQPQHFGDGTRLSIL.